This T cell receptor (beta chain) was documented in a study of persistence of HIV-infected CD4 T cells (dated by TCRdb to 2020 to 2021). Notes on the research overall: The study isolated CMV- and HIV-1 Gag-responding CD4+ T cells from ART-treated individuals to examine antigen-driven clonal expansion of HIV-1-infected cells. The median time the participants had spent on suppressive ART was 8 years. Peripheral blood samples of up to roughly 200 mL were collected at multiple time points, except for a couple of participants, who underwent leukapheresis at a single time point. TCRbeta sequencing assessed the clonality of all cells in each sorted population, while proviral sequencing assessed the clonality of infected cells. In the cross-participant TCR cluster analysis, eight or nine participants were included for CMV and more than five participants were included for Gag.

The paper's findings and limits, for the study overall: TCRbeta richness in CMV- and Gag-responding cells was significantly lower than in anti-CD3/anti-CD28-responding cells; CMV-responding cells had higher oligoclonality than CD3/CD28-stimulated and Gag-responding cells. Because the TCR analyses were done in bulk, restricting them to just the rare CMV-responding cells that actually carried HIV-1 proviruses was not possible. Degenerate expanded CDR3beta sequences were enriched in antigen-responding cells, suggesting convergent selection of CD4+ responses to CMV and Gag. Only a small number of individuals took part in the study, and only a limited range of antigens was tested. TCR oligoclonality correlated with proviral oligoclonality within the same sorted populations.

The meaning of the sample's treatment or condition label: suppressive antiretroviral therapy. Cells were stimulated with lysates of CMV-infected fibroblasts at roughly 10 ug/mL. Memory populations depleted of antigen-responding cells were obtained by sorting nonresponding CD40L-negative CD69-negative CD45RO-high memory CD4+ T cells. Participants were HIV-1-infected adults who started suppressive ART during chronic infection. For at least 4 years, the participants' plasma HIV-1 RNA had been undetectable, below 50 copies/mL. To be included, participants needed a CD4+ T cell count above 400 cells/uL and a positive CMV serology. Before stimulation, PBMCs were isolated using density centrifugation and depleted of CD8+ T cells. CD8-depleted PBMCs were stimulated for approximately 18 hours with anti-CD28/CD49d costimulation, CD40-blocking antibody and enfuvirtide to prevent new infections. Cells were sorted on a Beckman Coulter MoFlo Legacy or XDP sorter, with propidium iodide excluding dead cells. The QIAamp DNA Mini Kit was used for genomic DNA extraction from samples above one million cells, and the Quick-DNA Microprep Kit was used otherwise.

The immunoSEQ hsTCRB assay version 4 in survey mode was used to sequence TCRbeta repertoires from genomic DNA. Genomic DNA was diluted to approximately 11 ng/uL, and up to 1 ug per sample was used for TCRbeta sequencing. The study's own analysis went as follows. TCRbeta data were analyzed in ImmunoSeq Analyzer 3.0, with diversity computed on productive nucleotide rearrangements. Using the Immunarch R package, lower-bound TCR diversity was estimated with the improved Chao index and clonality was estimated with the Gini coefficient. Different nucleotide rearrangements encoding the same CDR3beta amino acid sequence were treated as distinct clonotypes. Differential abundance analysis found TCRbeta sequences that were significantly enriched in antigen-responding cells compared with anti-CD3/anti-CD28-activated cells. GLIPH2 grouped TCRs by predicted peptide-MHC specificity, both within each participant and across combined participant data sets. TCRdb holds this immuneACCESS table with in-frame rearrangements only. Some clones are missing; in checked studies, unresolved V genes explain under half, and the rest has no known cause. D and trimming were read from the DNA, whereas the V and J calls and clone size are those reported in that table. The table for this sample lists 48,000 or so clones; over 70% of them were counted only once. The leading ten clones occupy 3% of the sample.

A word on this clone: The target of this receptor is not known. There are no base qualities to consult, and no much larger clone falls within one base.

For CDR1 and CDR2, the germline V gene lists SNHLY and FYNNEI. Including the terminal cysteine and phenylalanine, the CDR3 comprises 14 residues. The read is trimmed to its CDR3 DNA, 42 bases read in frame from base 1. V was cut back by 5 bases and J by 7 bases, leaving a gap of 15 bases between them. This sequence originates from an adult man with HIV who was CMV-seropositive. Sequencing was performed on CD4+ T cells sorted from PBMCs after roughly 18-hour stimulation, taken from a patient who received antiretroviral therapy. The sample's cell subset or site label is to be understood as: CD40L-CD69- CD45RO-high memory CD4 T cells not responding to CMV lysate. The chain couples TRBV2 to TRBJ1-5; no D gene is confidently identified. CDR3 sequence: CASSNPWERQPQHF. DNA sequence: TGTGCCAGCAGTAACCCATGGGAACGGCAGCCCCAGCATTTT.